In this sample, the clone carrying this TCR beta chain turned up a few times. TCRdb ran MiXCR on the 5' RACE reads and lists one entry per CDR3 protein. This sample has 400,000 to 650,000 distinct CDR3 sequences, with around 20% found just once. The sample originates from a study of identical twins. The CDR3 has 16 residues. J was trimmed by 4 bases and V by 5 bases; bases with no gene match: 6. The data also belong to a second study, concerning T cells expressing NK-cell markers.

The gene calls are TRBV12-3 or TRBV12-4 and TRBJ2-1, with 12 bases matching TRBD2. The sample comprised CD4+ T cells sorted from blood. The sequence was collected from a woman between 18 and 30 years old in good health. The CDR3 coding sequence is TGTGCCAGCAGTCCCCGGACTAGCGGGATTTACAATGAGCAGTTCTTC. Translating gives CASSPRTSGIYNEQFF.